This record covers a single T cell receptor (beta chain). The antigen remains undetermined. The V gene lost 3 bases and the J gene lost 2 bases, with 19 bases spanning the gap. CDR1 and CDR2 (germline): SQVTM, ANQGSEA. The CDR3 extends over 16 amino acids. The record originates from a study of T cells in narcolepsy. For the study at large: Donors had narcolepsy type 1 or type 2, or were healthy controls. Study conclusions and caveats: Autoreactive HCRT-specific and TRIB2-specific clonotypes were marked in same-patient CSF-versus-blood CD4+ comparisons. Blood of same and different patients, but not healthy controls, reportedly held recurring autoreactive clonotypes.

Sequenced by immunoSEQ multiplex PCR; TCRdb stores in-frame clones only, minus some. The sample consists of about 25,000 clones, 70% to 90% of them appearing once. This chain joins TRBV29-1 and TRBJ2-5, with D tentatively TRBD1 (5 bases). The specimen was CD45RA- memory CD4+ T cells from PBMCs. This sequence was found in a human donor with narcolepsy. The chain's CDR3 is CSVDIWGRQGQETQYF. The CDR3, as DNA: TGCAGCGTTGATATTTGGGGTAGGCAGGGACAAGAGACCCAGTACTTC.